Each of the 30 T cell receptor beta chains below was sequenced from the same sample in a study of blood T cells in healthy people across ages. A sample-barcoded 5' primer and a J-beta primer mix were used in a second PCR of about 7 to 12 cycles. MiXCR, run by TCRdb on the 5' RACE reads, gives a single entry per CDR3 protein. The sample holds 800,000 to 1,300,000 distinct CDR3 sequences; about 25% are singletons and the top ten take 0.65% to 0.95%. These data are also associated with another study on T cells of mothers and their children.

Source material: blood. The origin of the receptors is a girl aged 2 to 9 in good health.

The CDR3 nucleotides read TGCAGTGTTTGGACAGGGGAAGCTTTCTTT. Translating gives CSVWTGEAFF. The V gene is TRBV20-1, the J gene TRBJ1-1; the match to TRBD1 covers 8 bases. The CDR3 totals 10 residues. Trimming at V came to 7 bases and at J to 8 bases, leaving 3 bases not matched to a gene. Germline CDR1 and CDR2: DFQATT and SNEGSKA (reference sequence).

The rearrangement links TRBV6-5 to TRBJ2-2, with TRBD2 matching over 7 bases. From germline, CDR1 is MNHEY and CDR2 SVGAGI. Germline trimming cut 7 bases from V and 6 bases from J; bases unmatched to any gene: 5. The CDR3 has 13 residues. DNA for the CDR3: TGTGCCAGCACGGGACTACCACCCGGGGAGCTGTTTTTT. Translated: CASTGLPPGELFF.

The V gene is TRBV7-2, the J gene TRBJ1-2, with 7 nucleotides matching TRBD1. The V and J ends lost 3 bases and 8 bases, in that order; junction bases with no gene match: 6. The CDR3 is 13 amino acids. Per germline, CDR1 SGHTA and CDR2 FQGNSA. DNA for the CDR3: TGTGCCAGCAGCTTCCGAGGACAGGAGGGCTACACCTTC. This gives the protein CASSFRGQEGYTF.

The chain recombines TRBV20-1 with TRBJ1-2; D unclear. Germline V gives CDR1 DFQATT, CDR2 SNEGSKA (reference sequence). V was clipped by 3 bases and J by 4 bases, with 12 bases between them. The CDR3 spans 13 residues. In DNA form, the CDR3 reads TGCAGTGCTAGCCCCAGCGACCGCTATGGCTACACCTTC. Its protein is CSASPSDRYGYTF.

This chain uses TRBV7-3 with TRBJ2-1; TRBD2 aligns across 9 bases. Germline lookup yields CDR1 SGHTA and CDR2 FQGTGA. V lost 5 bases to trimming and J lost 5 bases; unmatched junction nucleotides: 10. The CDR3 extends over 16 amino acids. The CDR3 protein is CASSPIAGASNNEQFF. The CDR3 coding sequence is TGTGCCAGCAGCCCGATAGCGGGGGCATCCAACAATGAGCAGTTCTTC.

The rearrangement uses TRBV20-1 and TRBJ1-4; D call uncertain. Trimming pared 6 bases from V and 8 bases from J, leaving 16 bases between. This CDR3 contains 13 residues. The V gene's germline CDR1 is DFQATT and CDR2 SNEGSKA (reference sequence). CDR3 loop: CSAKGSTEEKLFF. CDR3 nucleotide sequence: TGCAGTGCGAAGGGCTCTACGGAGGAAAAACTGTTTTTT.

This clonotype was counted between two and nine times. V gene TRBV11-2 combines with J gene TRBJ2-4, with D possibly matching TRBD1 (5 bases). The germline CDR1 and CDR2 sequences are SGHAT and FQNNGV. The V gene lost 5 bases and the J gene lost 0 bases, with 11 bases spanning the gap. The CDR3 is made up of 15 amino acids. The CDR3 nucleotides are TGTGCCAGCAGCCGTGACAGTTTAGCCAAAAACATTCAGTACTTC. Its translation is CASSRDSLAKNIQYF.

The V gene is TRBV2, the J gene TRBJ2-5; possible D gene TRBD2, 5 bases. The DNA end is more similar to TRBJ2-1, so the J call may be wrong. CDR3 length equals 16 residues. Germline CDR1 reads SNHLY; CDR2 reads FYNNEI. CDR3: CASSEEERSLNHEQFF. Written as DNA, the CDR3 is TGTGCCAGCAGTGAAGAAGAGCGGTCTCTAAACCATGAGCAGTTCTTC.

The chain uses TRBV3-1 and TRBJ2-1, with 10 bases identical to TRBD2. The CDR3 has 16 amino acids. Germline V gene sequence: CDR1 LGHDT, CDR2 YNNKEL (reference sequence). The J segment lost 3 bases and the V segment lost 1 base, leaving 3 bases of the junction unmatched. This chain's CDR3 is CASSQVRTSGYNEQFF. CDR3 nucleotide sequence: TGTGCCAGCAGCCAAGTGCGGACTAGCGGCTACAATGAGCAGTTCTTC.

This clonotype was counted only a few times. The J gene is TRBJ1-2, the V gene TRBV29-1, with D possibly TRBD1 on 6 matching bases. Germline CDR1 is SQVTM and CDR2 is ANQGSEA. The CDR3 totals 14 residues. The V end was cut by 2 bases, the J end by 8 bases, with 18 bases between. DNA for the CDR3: TGCAGCGTTGAATTAGGGGGGGGGCCCACCGGCTACACCTTC. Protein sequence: CSVELGGGPTGYTF.

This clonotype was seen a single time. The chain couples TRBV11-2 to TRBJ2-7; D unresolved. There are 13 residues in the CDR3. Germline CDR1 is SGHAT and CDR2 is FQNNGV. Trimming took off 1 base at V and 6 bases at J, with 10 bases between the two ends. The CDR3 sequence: CASSLVFRVEQYF. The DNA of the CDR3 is TGTGCCAGCAGCTTAGTATTTAGGGTCGAGCAGTACTTC. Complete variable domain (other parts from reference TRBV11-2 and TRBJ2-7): EAGVAQSPRYKIIEKRQSVAFWCNPISGHATLYWYQQILGQGPKLLIQFQNNGVVDDSQLPKDRFSAERLKGVDSTLKIQPAKLEDSAVYLCASSLVFRVEQYFGPGTRLTVT.

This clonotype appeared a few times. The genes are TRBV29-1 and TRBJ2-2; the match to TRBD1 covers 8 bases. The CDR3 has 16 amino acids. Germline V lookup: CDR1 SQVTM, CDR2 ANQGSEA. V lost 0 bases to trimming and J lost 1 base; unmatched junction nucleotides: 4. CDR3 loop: CSVEDRTGLNTGELFF. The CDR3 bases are TGCAGCGTTGAAGATCGGACAGGGCTGAACACCGGGGAGCTGTTTTTT.

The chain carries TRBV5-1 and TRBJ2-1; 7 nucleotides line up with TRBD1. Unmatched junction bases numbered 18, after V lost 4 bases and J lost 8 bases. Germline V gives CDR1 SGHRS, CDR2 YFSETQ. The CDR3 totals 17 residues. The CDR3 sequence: CASSPGTVFSYLDEQFF. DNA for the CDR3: TGCGCCAGCAGCCCTGGGACAGTCTTTTCTTACCTGGATGAGCAGTTCTTC.

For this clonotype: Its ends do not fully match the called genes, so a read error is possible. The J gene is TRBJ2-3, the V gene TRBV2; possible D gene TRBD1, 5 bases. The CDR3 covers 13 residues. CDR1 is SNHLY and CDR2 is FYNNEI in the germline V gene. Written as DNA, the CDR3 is TGTGCCAGCCCAGGGAAGGTTGCAGATAGGCAGTATTTT. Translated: CASPGKVADRQYF.

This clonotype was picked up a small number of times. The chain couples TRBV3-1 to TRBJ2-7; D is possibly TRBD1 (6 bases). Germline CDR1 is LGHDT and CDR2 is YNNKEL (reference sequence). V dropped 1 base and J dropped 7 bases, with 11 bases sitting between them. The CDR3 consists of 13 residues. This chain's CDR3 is CASSQVQGWEQYF. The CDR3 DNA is TGTGCCAGCAGCCAAGTACAGGGTTGGGAGCAGTACTTC.

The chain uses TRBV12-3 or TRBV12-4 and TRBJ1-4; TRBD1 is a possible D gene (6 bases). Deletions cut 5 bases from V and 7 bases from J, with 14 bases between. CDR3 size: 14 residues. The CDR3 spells CASSPRGGPEKLFF. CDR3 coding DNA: TGTGCCAGCAGTCCAAGAGGGGGTCCTGAAAAACTGTTTTTT.

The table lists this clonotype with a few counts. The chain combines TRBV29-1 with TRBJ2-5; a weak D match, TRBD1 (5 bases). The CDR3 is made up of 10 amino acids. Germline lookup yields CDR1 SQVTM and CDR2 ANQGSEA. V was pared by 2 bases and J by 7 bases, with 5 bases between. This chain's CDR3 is CSVERGTQYF. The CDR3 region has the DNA TGCAGCGTTGAAAGGGGGACCCAGTACTTC.

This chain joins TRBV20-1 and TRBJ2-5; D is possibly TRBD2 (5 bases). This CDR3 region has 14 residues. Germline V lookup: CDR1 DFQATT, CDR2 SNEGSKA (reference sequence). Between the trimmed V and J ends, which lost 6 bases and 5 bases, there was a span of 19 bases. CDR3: CSASPLDWRETQYF. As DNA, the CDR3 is TGCAGTGCAAGCCCCCTGGACTGGAGGGAGACCCAGTACTTC.

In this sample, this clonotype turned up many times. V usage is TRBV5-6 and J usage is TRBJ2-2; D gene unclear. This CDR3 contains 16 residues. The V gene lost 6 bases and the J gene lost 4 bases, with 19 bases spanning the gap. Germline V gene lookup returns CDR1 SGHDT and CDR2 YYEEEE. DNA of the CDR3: TGTGCCAGCACCCGAGACGAAACCCAGTTCACCGGGGAGCTGTTTTTT. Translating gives CASTRDETQFTGELFF.

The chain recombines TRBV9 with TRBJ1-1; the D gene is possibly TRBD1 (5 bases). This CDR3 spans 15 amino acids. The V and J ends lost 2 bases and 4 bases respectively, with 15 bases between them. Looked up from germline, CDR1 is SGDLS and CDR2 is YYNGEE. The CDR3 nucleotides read TGTGCCAGCAGCGTCTCCCAAAACGGGGGCACTGAAGCTTTCTTT. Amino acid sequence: CASSVSQNGGTEAFF.

CDR3: CASSQRAETNIQYF. CDR3 DNA: TGTGCCAGCAGTCAAAGGGCCGAGACAAACATTCAGTACTTC. This chain links TRBV28 with TRBJ2-4; D gene ambiguous. Germline-derived CDR1 and CDR2 are MDHEN and SYDVKM. The CDR3 length is 14 residues. The V gene lost 5 bases and the J gene lost 6 bases, with 14 bases spanning the gap.

CDR3 in amino acids: CSANRDHYNEQFF. The CDR3 DNA is TGCAGTGCTAACCGGGACCATTACAATGAGCAGTTCTTC. This chain links TRBV20-1 with TRBJ2-1, with D possibly being TRBD1 or TRBD2 (5 bases each). Germline loops: CDR1 DFQATT, CDR2 SNEGSKA (reference sequence). This CDR3 is 13 amino acids long. V was pared by 4 bases and J by 4 bases, with 11 bases between.

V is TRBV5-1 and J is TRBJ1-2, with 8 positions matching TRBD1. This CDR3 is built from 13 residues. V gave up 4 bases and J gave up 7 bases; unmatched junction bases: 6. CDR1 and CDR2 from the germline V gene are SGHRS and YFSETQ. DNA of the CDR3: TGCGCCAGCAGCATACAGGGGGAAAGTGGCTACACCTTC. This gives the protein CASSIQGESGYTF. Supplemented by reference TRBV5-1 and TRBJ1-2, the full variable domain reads KAGVTQTPRYLIKTRGQQVTLSCSPISGHRSVSWYQQTPGQGLQFLFEYFSETQRNKGNFPGRFSGRQFSNSRSEMNVSTLELGDSALYLCASSIQGESGYTFGSGTRLTVV.

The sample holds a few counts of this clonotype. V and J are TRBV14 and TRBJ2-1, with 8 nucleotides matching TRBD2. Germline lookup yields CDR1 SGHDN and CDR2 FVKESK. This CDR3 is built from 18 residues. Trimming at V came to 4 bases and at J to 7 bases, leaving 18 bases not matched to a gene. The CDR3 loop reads CASSLQTPGTRLKNEQFF. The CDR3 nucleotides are TGTGCCAGCAGCCTACAAACACCCGGGACTAGGTTGAAGAATGAGCAGTTCTTC.

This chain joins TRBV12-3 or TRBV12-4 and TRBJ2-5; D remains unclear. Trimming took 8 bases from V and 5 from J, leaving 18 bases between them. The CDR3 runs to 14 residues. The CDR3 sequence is CASSHNEAQETQYF. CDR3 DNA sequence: TGTGCCAGCTCCCATAACGAAGCGCAGGAGACCCAGTACTTC.

CDR3 sequence: CASSSYQIYWTDPPETQYF. CDR3 bases: TGTGCCAGCAGCTCATACCAGATCTACTGGACGGACCCTCCGGAGACCCAGTACTTC. The J gene is TRBJ2-5, the V gene TRBV7-2, with D unclear. CDR1 is SGHTA and CDR2 is FQGNSA in the germline V gene. Between the trimmed V and J ends, which lost 4 bases and 5 bases, there was a span of 29 bases. The CDR3 is made up of 19 amino acids. The whole variable domain, remainder taken from reference TRBV7-2 and TRBJ2-5, is GAGVSQSPSNKVTEKGKDVELRCDPISGHTALYWYRQSLGQGLEFLIYFQGNSAPDKSGLPSDRFSAERTGGSVSTLTIQRTQQEDSAVYLCASSSYQIYWTDPPETQYFGPGTRLLVL.

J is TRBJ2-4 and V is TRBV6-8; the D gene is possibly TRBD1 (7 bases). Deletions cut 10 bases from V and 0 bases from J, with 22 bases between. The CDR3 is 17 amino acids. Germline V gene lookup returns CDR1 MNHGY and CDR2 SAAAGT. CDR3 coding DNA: TGTGCCACTAGACCGCGGGACAGACGAATAGCCAAAAACATTCAGTACTTC. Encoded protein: CATRPRDRRIAKNIQYF.

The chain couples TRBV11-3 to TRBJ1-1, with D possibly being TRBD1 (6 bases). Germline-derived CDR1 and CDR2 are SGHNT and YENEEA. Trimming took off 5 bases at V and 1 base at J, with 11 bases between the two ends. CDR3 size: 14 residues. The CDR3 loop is CASSTRTANTEAFF. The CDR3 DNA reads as TGTGCCAGCAGCACAAGGACAGCGAACACTGAAGCTTTCTTT.

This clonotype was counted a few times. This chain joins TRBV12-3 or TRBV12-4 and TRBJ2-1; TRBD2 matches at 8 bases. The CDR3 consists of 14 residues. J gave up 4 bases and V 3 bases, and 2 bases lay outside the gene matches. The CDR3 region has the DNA TGTGCCAGCAGTTTGCGGGAGGCTTACAATGAGCAGTTCTTC. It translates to CASSLREAYNEQFF.

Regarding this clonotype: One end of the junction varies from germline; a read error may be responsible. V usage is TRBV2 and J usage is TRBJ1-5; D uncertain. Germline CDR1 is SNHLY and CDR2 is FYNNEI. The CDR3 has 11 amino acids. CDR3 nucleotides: TGTGCCAGCCTGTCTGGCCTTGGTTGGTCATTT. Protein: CASLSGLGWSF. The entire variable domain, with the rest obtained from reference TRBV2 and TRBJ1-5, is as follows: EPEVTQTPSHQVTQMGQEVILRCVPISNHLYFYWYRQILGQKVEFLVSFYNNEISEKSEIFDDQFSVERPDGSNFTLKIRSTKLEDSAMYFCASLSGLGWSFGDGTRLSIL.